Following are 14 T cell receptor beta chains from one sample sequenced in a study of control samples from healthy donors and cancer patients. Sequencing was performed with immunoSEQ multiplex PCR; in TCRdb, only in-frame clones are kept and a portion is missing. The sample yields under 200,000 clones, 91% seen once. Sequenced sample: blood. These TCRs come from a woman aged 25 to 45 in good health.

The chain has TRBV5-4 and TRBJ2-1; D may be TRBD2 (5 bases). V was cut by 0 bases and J by 6 bases, with 7 bases left in between. This CDR3 has 13 amino acids. Germline CDR1 reads SGHNT; CDR2 reads YYREEE (reference sequence). Here the CDR3 DNA reads TGTGCCAGCAGCTTGGCGACTACCAATGAGCAGTTCTTC. This codes for CASSLATTNEQFF.

The gene calls are TRBV15 and TRBJ2-1; 10 nucleotides agree with TRBD1. Germline values: CDR1 LNHNV, CDR2 YYDKDF (reference sequence). The CDR3 has 15 residues. V gave up 6 bases and J gave up 4 bases; unmatched junction bases: 6. This CDR3 is CATSPGTGDYNEQFF. Written as DNA, the CDR3 is TGTGCCACCAGTCCCGGGACAGGGGATTACAATGAGCAGTTCTTC.

This clone has a single count. V usage is TRBV6-5 and J usage is TRBJ2-5, with 10 nucleotides matching TRBD2. The CDR3 loop spans 15 amino acids. Germline CDR1 is MNHEY and CDR2 is SVGAGI. After removal of 0 bases from V and 5 bases from J, the junction contained 3 bases not matched to a gene. CDR3 loop: CASSYSVAGGETQYF. The CDR3 coding sequence is TGTGCCAGCAGTTACTCGGTAGCGGGAGGTGAGACCCAGTACTTC.

The chain links TRBV23-1 to TRBJ2-2, with D hard to call. TRBV23-1 is an open reading frame whose function is uncertain. This CDR3 spans 16 amino acids. V was cut by 6 bases and J by 7 bases, with 21 bases left in between. DNA for the CDR3: TGCGCCAGCAGGCCTTTATGGACGCCGGTGGGCGGGGAGCTGTTTTTT. Translated, it gives CASRPLWTPVGGELFF.

The chain is built from TRBV5-1 and TRBJ2-4, with D possibly matching TRBD2 (5 bases). From germline, CDR1 is SGHRS and CDR2 YFSETQ. The CDR3 extends over 14 amino acids. V dropped 2 bases and J dropped 7 bases, with 13 bases sitting between them. This CDR3 is CASSFEGVGNIQYF. The CDR3 region has the DNA TGCGCCAGCAGCTTTGAGGGAGTAGGGAACATTCAGTACTTC. Full variable domain (remainder filled in from reference TRBV5-1 and TRBJ2-4): KAGVTQTPRYLIKTRGQQVTLSCSPISGHRSVSWYQQTPGQGLQFLFEYFSETQRNKGNFPGRFSGRQFSNSRSEMNVSTLELGDSALYLCASSFEGVGNIQYFGAGTRLSVL.

The chain is built from TRBV5-6 and TRBJ1-6; TRBD1 matches 11 bases. The V and J ends lost 4 bases and 10 bases, in that order; junction bases with no gene match: 4. The CDR3 extends over 14 amino acids. The germline V gene has CDR1 SGHDT and CDR2 YYEEEE. Here the CDR3 reads CASSPGTGGSPLHF. In nucleotides, the CDR3 is TGTGCCAGCAGCCCCGGGACAGGGGGGTCACCCCTCCACTTT.

The chain recombines TRBV18 with TRBJ1-2, with 8 bases matching TRBD1. The CDR3 runs to 15 residues. CDR1 is KGHSH, CDR2 LQKENI, per germline. V shed 3 bases and J 0 bases; nucleotides not matched to a gene: 3. The CDR3 DNA reads as TGTGCCAGCTCACCGGCGGACAGGGCTAACTATGGCTACACCTTC. It specifies CASSPADRANYGYTF.

The chain employs TRBV11-3 and TRBJ2-7; D might be TRBD1 (5 bases). The germline V gene encodes CDR1 SGHNT and CDR2 YENEEA. There are 12 residues in the CDR3. Trimming cost V 6 bases and J 2 bases, with 8 bases left between them. This CDR3 is CASSRTPYEQYF. The CDR3 DNA sequence: TGTGCCAGCAGTAGGACACCCTACGAGCAGTACTTC.

The genes are TRBV9 and TRBJ2-7; tentatively, D is TRBD1 (5 bases). The V end lost 0 bases, the J end lost 3 bases, and 10 bases lay between the germline ends. The CDR3 runs 14 residues. The germline V gene encodes CDR1 SGDLS and CDR2 YYNGEE. CDR3 amino acids: CASSVEIGDYEQYF. CDR3 DNA sequence: TGTGCCAGCAGCGTAGAGATAGGGGACTACGAGCAGTACTTC.

V gene TRBV10-3 combines with J gene TRBJ1-2; D gene uncertain. Germline loops: CDR1 ENHRY, CDR2 SYGVKD. CDR3 length equals 13 residues. V was pared by 0 bases and J by 3 bases, with 5 bases between. For the CDR3, the DNA is TGTGCCATCAGTGAGTCTAGGGACTATGGCTACACCTTC. This codes for CAISESRDYGYTF.

The rearrangement uses TRBV6-5 and TRBJ2-7, with TRBD1 identical over 9 bases. With 5 bases clipped from V and 0 bases from J, the junction kept 5 bases outside the gene matches. In germline, CDR1 is MNHEY, CDR2 SVGAGI. The CDR3 extends over 15 amino acids. CDR3 sequence: CASSRDREGSYEQYF. Here the CDR3 DNA reads TGTGCCAGCAGTCGGGACAGGGAGGGCTCCTACGAGCAGTACTTC.

The chain uses TRBV4-3 and TRBJ2-3; 7 nucleotides agree with TRBD2. V shed 0 bases, J shed 3 bases, and the junction held 12 bases outside the gene matches. CDR3 length: 18 amino acids. CDR1 LGHNA and CDR2 YSLEER come from the germline V gene. The CDR3 reads CASSQDRSGGSRTDTQYF. The CDR3 coding sequence is TGCGCCAGCAGCCAAGATCGGTCAGGCGGGAGTCGTACAGATACGCAGTATTTT.

The chain recombines TRBV11-3 with TRBJ2-1, with TRBD2 matching 10 bases. Germline trimming cut 3 bases from V and 7 bases from J; bases unmatched to any gene: 3. CDR3 length: 14 amino acids. Germline V lookup: CDR1 SGHNT, CDR2 YENEEA. In DNA, the CDR3 is TGTGCCAGCAGCTTCCTAGCGGGAGCAAATGAGCAGTTCTTC. This encodes CASSFLAGANEQFF.

This rearrangement joins TRBV9 to TRBJ2-5; 10 bases are shared with TRBD2. The V gene end was trimmed by 0 bases and the J gene end by 3 bases; junction bases not matched to a gene: 8. The CDR3 is made up of 17 amino acids. Germline CDR1 SGDLS, CDR2 YYNGEE. CDR3 amino acids: CASSVAEVAGGKETQYF. CDR3 DNA: TGTGCCAGCAGCGTAGCAGAAGTAGCGGGGGGAAAAGAGACCCAGTACTTC.